The T cell receptor beta chain described here comes from a study of CD8+CD57+ T cells in acquired aplastic anemia (dated by TCRdb to the late 2010s). Study-level background: DNA extracted from sorted CD4+ and CD8+ cells had a mean of roughly 3.3 ug, with a range of roughly 0.2 to 27.4 ug. CD8+CD57+ expansion was defined as frequency above the mean frequency observed in healthy subjects. The study at large found these results: Patients and healthy controls showed no significant difference in CD8+ Simpson's diversity (P=0.060). Although twenty-nine CD8+ CDR3 sequences were shared by patients and controls, these sequences appeared highly expressed in patients and within the immunodominant clones of patients.

The V end loses 6 bases and the J end loses 7 bases, and a stretch of 13 bases separates them. From cysteine to phenylalanine, the CDR3 is 12 amino acids long. Left in the record is the CDR3 DNA by itself, 36 bases read in frame from the first base. Looking up the germline V gene yields CDR1 ENHRY and CDR2 SYGVKD. Patients chosen for sequencing had shown expansion of CD8+CD57+ cells by flow cytometry. Every patient had severe acquired aplastic anemia, diagnosed using the International Study of Aplastic Anemia and Agranulocytosis and Camitta criteria. No therapy had been received by the patients at the time of blood sampling. The study deep-sequenced TCR repertoires of sorted CD4+ and CD8+ blood T cells from severe aplastic anemia patients and healthy subjects. Patients were enrolled under clinicaltrials.gov protocols 00001620, 01623167, 00001397, 00071045, 00081523 and 00961064 in the USA. Ficoll-Paque density gradient centrifugation was used to isolate peripheral blood mononuclear cells. Before DNA extraction, CD4+ and CD8+ T cells were sorted with FACS or magnetic beads.

As to this clonotype: There is no known antigen for this receptor. No base quality values were provided; no much bigger clone lies one nucleotide off.

Genomic DNA served as template for TCR beta VDJ combination and CDR3 sequence profiling. An Illumina HiSeq 2000 was the platform used for TCR repertoire sequencing. In the paper's pipeline: Repertoire assessment relied on Simpson's diversity index, CDR3 size and DJ length profiles, and TRBV/TRBJ rearrangement plots. The immunodominant clone was defined as the most abundant DNA sequence in deep sequencing data. CDR3 amino acid sequences were screened for sharing across subjects and were compared with published repertoires and the VDJdb database. TCRdb trimmed the raw reads at Q25, called clones with MiXCR and kept productive beta chains. Under each unique CDR3 protein, matching rows form one entry showing the most common genes and DNA. For this entry, the V and J calls and clone size follow TCRdb and not the study's own pipeline. This sample has approximately 57,000 distinct CDR3 sequences in its table, and just over 55% of those were observed once. The ten largest make up less than 20% of the sample.

The origin of this receptor is a human donor with aplastic anemia. The specimen was sorted CD4+, CD8+, or CD8+CD57+ T cells (not recorded which) from PBMCs. This receptor chain uses TRBV10-3 and TRBJ2-7, and possibly TRBD1, on 6 matching bases. The base sequence is TGTGCCATCAGAAGGACAGAGGAAGAGCAGTACTTC. It translates as CAIRRTEEEQYF.